These T cell receptor beta chains were read from a single sample in a study of OX40 agonist ivuxolimab in advanced cancers. Method: immunoSEQ multiplex PCR; TCRdb's copy keeps in-frame clones and lacks some. The sample consists of tens of thousands of clones, around 85% of them appearing once. Sequenced material: CD4+ or CD8+ T cells sorted from blood, taken in a trial of the OX40 agonist ivuxolimab. The receptor set was obtained from an adult with an advanced solid tumor such as melanoma, head and neck, liver or kidney cancer. Both conserved end residues are part of each CDR3. A D gene is named only where the DNA matches it firmly. Expanded clones are given a class, and other clones once, few, many or no size at all.

d_gene | abundance | j_gene | v_gene | CDR3nt | CDR3aa
NA | NA | TRBJ2-7 | TRBV27 | TGTGCCAGCAGTCGCAGGGAAGGGGCCTACGAGCAGTACTTC | CASSRREGAYEQYF
NA | NA | TRBJ1-5 | TRBV29-1 | TGCAGCGTTGGCCACGGGTCCGGGGGCAATCAGCCCCAGCATTTT | CSVGHGSGGNQPQHF
TRBD1 | NA | TRBJ1-2 | TRBV5-4 | TGTGCCAGCAGCCCAAAGGACAGGAGGCAAAATGGCTACACCTTC | CASSPKDRRQNGYTF
NA | NA | TRBJ2-7 | TRBV6-1 | TGTGCCAGCAGCCAGGGCCCAACCTCCTACGAGCAGTACTTC | CASSQGPTSYEQYF
TRBD1 | NA | TRBJ1-6 | TRBV5-1 | TGCGCCAGCAGCTTGACAGGACAGGCCTCACTCTCCTATAATTCACCCCTCCACTTT | CASSLTGQASLSYNSPLHF
TRBD1 | few | TRBJ2-7 | TRBV28 | TGTGCCAGCAGTTTTACAGGGGGCGCCTCGGGCGAGCAGTACTTC | CASSFTGGASGEQYF
TRBD1 | NA | TRBJ1-1 | TRBV11-2 | TGTGCCAGCAGCCCAGGGGGCTGGGGAGCTTTCTTT | CASSPGGWGAFF
TRBD2 | NA | TRBJ2-7 | TRBV5-4 | TGTGCCAGCAGCTTGGGTCCTAGCGGGTCAGTTTACGAGCAGTACTTC | CASSLGPSGSVYEQYF
TRBD1 | few | TRBJ1-6 | TRBV11-1 | TGTGCCAGCAGTTACCGGACAGGGGGCGACTCACCCCTCCACTTT | CASSYRTGGDSPLHF
NA | NA | TRBJ2-2 | TRBV4-3 | TGCGCCAGCAGCCAAGTGGCCGGGAACACCGGGGAGCTGTTTTTT | CASSQVAGNTGELFF
TRBD1 | NA | TRBJ1-2 | TRBV5-5 | TGTGCCAGCAGCCGGGACAGGGATTATGGCTACACCTTC | CASSRDRDYGYTF
NA | once | TRBJ1-6 | TRBV5-1 | TGCGCCAGCAGCCCGGACGGACAGACGCCCCTCCACTTT | CASSPDGQTPLHF
TRBD1 | NA | TRBJ1-6 | TRBV11-2 | TGTGCCAGCGGACGTGGGACAGGAGGTGGTTCACCCCTCCACTTT | CASGRGTGGGSPLHF
NA | NA | TRBJ1-2 | TRBV7-9 | TGTGCCAGCAGCTCAACCGACCGATACATAGATGGCTACACCTTC | CASSSTDRYIDGYTF
NA | NA | TRBJ2-5 | TRBV6-1 | TGTGCCAGCAGCGACTATGGACATTCTGGGGAGACCCAGTACTTC | CASSDYGHSGETQYF
NA | NA | TRBJ1-1 | TRBV6-1 | TGTGCCAGCAGTGCTCAGACTGATACTGAAGCTTTCTTT | CASSAQTDTEAFF
TRBD1 | few | TRBJ1-6 | TRBV7-2 | TGTGCCAGCAGCTTAGTAGGGACAGGGGATAATTCACCCCTCCACTTT | CASSLVGTGDNSPLHF
TRBD2 | once | TRBJ2-2 | TRBV5-1 | TGCGCCAGCAGCCCCTTGGGAGGGGAAAACACCGGGGAGCTGTTTTTT | CASSPLGGENTGELFF
TRBD2 | NA | TRBJ2-7 | TRBV7-6 | TGTGCCAGCAGCGGAGGGACTAGCGGGGGGTACTACGAGCAGTACTTC | CASSGGTSGGYYEQYF
NA | NA | TRBJ2-3 | TRBV7-2 | TGTGCCAGCAGCCGGGGCCCAGCCGGAGTGGATACGCAGTATTTT | CASSRGPAGVDTQYF